This T cell receptor (beta chain) derives from a study of blood T cell repertoires in COVID-19. For the study at large: Samples representing acute and convalescent COVID-19 were sourced from the United States, Italy and Spain.

Seattle participants joined during active infection and were tracked over time. Under the authors' procedure: The authors estimated nucleated cell counts from reference gene primer amplification. Some clones are missing from TCRdb's copy, which holds only in-frame ones; the method was immunoSEQ multiplex PCR. That table supplies the V and J calls and clone size; D and trimming were determined from the DNA. The sample has about 300,000 clones; more than 70% are singletons. The receptor was isolated from a woman aged 25 to 39 with COVID-19, enrolled during active disease. The specimen sequenced was peripheral blood.

The CDR3: CASSEWTGASWRTQYF. CDR3 coding DNA: TGTGCCAGCAGTGAATGGACAGGGGCCTCCTGGCGGACCCAGTACTTC. V usage is TRBV6-1 and J usage is TRBJ2-5, with TRBD1 identical over 9 bases. This CDR3 is built from 16 residues. Germline CDR1 MNHNS, CDR2 SASEGT. The trim removed 2 bases at V and 7 bases at J, leaving 11 bases unmatched.